One and the same sample provided the 20 T cell receptor beta chains below, sequenced in a study of early T cells in non-severe SARS-CoV-2 infection. TCRdb processed the 5' RACE reads anew with MiXCR; each CDR3 protein has one entry. Among fewer than 75,000 distinct CDR3 sequences listed, around 19% were seen once. The source material was whole blood, sampled at baseline. These receptors were taken from an adult who was a healthcare worker with PCR-confirmed SARS-CoV-2 infection or an uninfected control (not recorded which).

The chain recombines TRBV7-9 with TRBJ2-7; tentative D call: TRBD2 (5 bases). The CDR3 has 11 amino acids. Germline V gene sequence: CDR1 SEHNR, CDR2 FQNEAQ (reference sequence). V lost 7 bases and J 12 bases, leaving 16 bases between the germline ends. CDR3 sequence (DNA): TGTGCCAGCACGGCCGGAGGCAGCCGGTACTTC. Protein product: CASTAGGSRYF.

This clonotype was observed many times. The chain joins TRBV19 to TRBJ2-3; 7 bases map to TRBD2. Germline loops: CDR1 LNHDA, CDR2 SQIVND (reference sequence). Trimming cost V 4 bases and J 3 bases; bases outside gene matches: 7. The CDR3 extends over 15 amino acids. The CDR3 DNA is TGTGCCAGTAGTAGAGGACTAGTACGGACAGATACGCAGTATTTT. Translated, it gives CASSRGLVRTDTQYF.

The V gene is TRBV5-1, the J gene TRBJ2-5; 9 bases map to TRBD2. V lost 4 bases and J lost 5; bases outside the gene matches: 3. Germline V gene data show CDR1 as SGHRS and CDR2 as YFSETQ. This CDR3 region has 13 residues. The CDR3 DNA reads as TGCGCCAGCAGCCGGACTAGCGTCGAGACCCAGTACTTC. Amino acids: CASSRTSVETQYF.

This clonotype came up once. This CDR3 reads CASSLANEETQYF. CDR3 coding DNA: TGTGCCAGCAGCTTGGCCAATGAAGAGACCCAGTACTTC. J is TRBJ2-5 and V is TRBV5-4; D uncertain. The CDR3 totals 13 residues. Germline V lookup: CDR1 SGHNT, CDR2 YYREEE (reference sequence). V dropped 0 bases and J dropped 3 bases, with 6 bases sitting between them.

This sequence joins TRBV12-3 or TRBV12-4 and TRBJ2-1; D is unclear. The CDR3 consists of 12 residues. With 6 bases removed from V and 5 bases from J, the gap between germline ends came to 8 bases. CDR3 in amino acids: CASSPQNNEQFF. For the CDR3, the DNA is TGTGCCAGCAGCCCCCAAAACAATGAGCAGTTCTTC.

This clonotype was counted many times. The chain combines TRBV29-1 with TRBJ1-2, with D perhaps matching TRBD1 (5 bases). V was clipped by 0 bases and J by 8 bases, with 10 bases between them. The germline gives CDR1 SQVTM, CDR2 ANQGSEA. The CDR3 covers 12 residues. DNA of the CDR3: TGCAGCGTTGAAGATCTTCCAGGGGGCTACACCTTC. It specifies CSVEDLPGGYTF.

This clonotype was counted a few times. The V and J genes are TRBV3-1 and TRBJ1-2, with D maybe TRBD1 (5 bases). With 3 bases removed from V and 8 bases from J, the gap between germline ends came to 13 bases. This CDR3 has 13 amino acids. Germline loops: CDR1 LGHDT, CDR2 YNNKEL (reference sequence). The CDR3 nucleotides are TGTGCCAGCAGCCACAGACAGTCCCGGGGCTACACCTTC. Protein product: CASSHRQSRGYTF.

There are many counts of this clonotype. V and J are TRBV11-2 and TRBJ2-5; D possibly corresponds to TRBD1 (6 bases). CDR3 length equals 14 residues. Germline CDR1 is SGHAT and CDR2 is FQNNGV. V gave up 1 base and J gave up 6 bases, with 12 bases separating them. CDR3 DNA sequence: TGTGCCAGCAGCTTAGTCGGCAGGGGAAAGACCCAGTACTTC. Its translation: CASSLVGRGKTQYF. Full variable domain (missing parts from reference TRBV11-2 and TRBJ2-5): EAGVAQSPRYKIIEKRQSVAFWCNPISGHATLYWYQQILGQGPKLLIQFQNNGVVDDSQLPKDRFSAERLKGVDSTLKIQPAKLEDSAVYLCASSLVGRGKTQYFGPGTRLLVL.

The chain couples TRBV7-6 to TRBJ2-7; tentatively, D is TRBD2 (6 bases). The germline V gene has CDR1 SGHVS and CDR2 FNYEAQ. This CDR3 comprises 16 residues. V shed 5 bases and J shed 3 bases, with 20 bases lying between them. The CDR3 reads CASSAKREAGHYEQYF. The CDR3 region has the DNA TGTGCCAGCAGCGCAAAAAGGGAGGCAGGACACTACGAGCAGTACTTC.

The chain carries TRBV5-1 and TRBJ2-7; D is unclear. V lost 0 bases to trimming and J lost 0 bases, with 10 bases between them. This CDR3 is built from 15 residues. CDR1 and CDR2 from the germline V gene are SGHRS and YFSETQ. As DNA, the CDR3 is TGCGCCAGCAGCTTGGAACCCCAGGCCTCCTACGAGCAGTACTTC. Its protein is CASSLEPQASYEQYF.

The CDR3 protein is CASSLASPGTQYF. In DNA, the CDR3 is TGTGCCAGCAGCTTGGCCAGTCCCGGGACGCAGTATTTT. The chain carries TRBV5-6 and TRBJ2-3; D gene ambiguous. This CDR3 is built from 13 residues. Germline assignment: CDR1 SGHDT and CDR2 YYEEEE. Trimming took 0 bases from V and 9 from J, leaving 11 bases between them.

The chain links TRBV10-3 to TRBJ2-5, with a tentative D call TRBD2 (6 bases). Germline CDR1 ENHRY, CDR2 SYGVKD. The V end lost 2 bases, the J end lost 2 bases, and 12 bases lay between the germline ends. The CDR3 runs 15 residues. CDR3 DNA: TGTGCCATCAGTGAGAGGGCTAGCGCACAAGAGACCCAGTACTTC. This encodes CAISERASAQETQYF.

The sample holds a few counts of this clonotype. V is TRBV7-9 and J is TRBJ1-4, with D possibly being TRBD1 (5 bases). The V gene lost 5 bases and the J gene lost 0 bases, with 13 bases spanning the gap. This CDR3 has 16 residues. CDR1 is SEHNR and CDR2 is FQNEAQ in the germline V gene (reference sequence). The DNA for the CDR3 is TGTGCCAGCAGCCCGACAGCTTTTACAACTAATGAAAAACTGTTTTTT. It codes for CASSPTAFTTNEKLFF.

This clonotype appeared many times. The chain carries TRBV20-1 and TRBJ1-3; a possible D gene is TRBD1 (6 bases). Trimming took 3 bases from V and 0 from J, leaving 15 bases between them. The CDR3 has 16 amino acids. CDR1 DFQATT and CDR2 SNEGSKA come from the germline V gene (reference sequence). This CDR3 reads CSASGFSGASGNTIYF. In DNA, the CDR3 is TGCAGTGCTAGTGGTTTCTCGGGGGCCTCTGGAAACACCATATATTTT.

There are many counts of this clonotype. The gene calls are TRBV7-2 and TRBJ1-1, with a possible D match to TRBD1 (6 bases). Germline V gene lookup returns CDR1 SGHTA and CDR2 FQGNSA. Trimming left V 7 bases short and J 1 base short, with 22 bases between. The CDR3 spans 17 residues. CDR3 in DNA: TGTGCCAGCACCACGGGGGCCCTGAGTGGGGCGAACACTGAAGCTTTCTTT. Translation: CASTTGALSGANTEAFF.

This clonotype was detected only a few times. CDR3 in amino acids: CASSLSPRGGAYNEQFF. The CDR3 DNA reads as TGTGCCAGCAGCTTATCCCCCCGAGGTGGAGCCTACAATGAGCAGTTCTTC. The gene calls are TRBV7-2 and TRBJ2-1; no definite D call. CDR3 length equals 17 residues. The V end lost 2 bases, the J end lost 2 bases, and 16 bases lay between the germline ends. CDR1 is SGHTA, CDR2 FQGNSA, per germline.

The chain carries TRBV18 and TRBJ1-3; D not certain. CDR1 KGHSH and CDR2 LQKENI come from the germline V gene. CDR3 length equals 15 residues. V was trimmed by 4 bases and J by 3 bases, leaving 13 bases between them. The CDR3 here is CASSLGPWDGNTIYF. The CDR3 DNA sequence: TGTGCCAGCTCACTTGGGCCGTGGGATGGAAACACCATATATTTT.

V usage is TRBV4-2 and J usage is TRBJ2-1; the D is unclear. V shed 0 bases and J shed 8 bases, with 11 bases lying between them. Germline V lookup: CDR1 LGHNA, CDR2 YNFKEQ. CDR3 size: 14 residues. CDR3 DNA: TGTGCCAGCAGCCAAGATGGAAGGGTGGATGAGCAGTTCTTC. Its protein product is CASSQDGRVDEQFF.

This chain links TRBV3-1 with TRBJ1-2; 7 bases agree with TRBD1. After removal of 6 bases from V and 5 bases from J, the junction contained 6 bases not matched to a gene. CDR1 is LGHDT, CDR2 YNNKEL, per germline (reference sequence). The CDR3 is 13 residues long. The CDR3 nucleotides are TGTGCCAGCAGACCGGGACAGCGATATGGCTACACCTTC. This encodes CASRPGQRYGYTF.

This clonotype was seen repeatedly, ten times or more. The chain couples TRBV5-1 to TRBJ1-6, with D perhaps matching TRBD1 (5 bases). Germline values: CDR1 SGHRS, CDR2 YFSETQ. V gave up 5 bases and J gave up 9 bases, with 18 bases separating them. The CDR3 extends over 15 amino acids. CDR3 coding DNA: TGCGCCAGCAGGGAGTCGACGGGGCAAGGTTCACCCCTCCACTTT. It yields the protein CASRESTGQGSPLHF.